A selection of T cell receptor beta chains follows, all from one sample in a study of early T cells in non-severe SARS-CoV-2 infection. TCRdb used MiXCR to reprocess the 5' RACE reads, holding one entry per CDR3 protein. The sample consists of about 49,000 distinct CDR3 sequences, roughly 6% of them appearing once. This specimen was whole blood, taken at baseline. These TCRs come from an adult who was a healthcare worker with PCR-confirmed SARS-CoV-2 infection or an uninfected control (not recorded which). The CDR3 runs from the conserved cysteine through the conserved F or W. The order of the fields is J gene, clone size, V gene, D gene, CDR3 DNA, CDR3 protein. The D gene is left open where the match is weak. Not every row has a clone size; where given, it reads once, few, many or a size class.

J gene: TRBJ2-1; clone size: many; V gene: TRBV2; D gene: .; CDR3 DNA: TGTGCCAGCAGTCCAGGGTACAATGAGCAGTTCTTC; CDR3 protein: CASSPGYNEQFF
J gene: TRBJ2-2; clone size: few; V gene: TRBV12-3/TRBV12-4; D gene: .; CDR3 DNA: TGTGCCAGCAGCCTCGACGGGACCACCGGGGAGCTGTTTTTT; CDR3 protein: CASSLDGTTGELFF
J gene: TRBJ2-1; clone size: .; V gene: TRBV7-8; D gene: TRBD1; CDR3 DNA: TGTGCCAGCAGCTCTGGACAGGGCTACTACAATGAGCAGTTCTTC; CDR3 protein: CASSSGQGYYNEQFF
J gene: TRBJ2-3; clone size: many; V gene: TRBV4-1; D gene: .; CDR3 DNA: TGCGCCAGCAGCCAAGTGGGGTCAGAGGATACGCAGTATTTT; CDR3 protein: CASSQVGSEDTQYF
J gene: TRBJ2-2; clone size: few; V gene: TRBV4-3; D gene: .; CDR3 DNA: TGCGCCAGCAGCCAAGTTGTCCCAGGGGATACCAACACCGGGGAGCTGTTTTTT; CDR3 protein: CASSQVVPGDTNTGELFF
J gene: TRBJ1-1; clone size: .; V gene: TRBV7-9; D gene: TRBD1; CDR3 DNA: TGTGCCAGCGGGGCAGGGGGCGAGGGCACTGAAGCTTTCTTT; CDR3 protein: CASGAGGEGTEAFF
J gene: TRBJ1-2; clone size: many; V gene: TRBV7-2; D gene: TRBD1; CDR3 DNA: TGTGCCAGCAGCTTACGGCCGGGACAGACCCTTAACTATGGCTACACCTTC; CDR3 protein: CASSLRPGQTLNYGYTF
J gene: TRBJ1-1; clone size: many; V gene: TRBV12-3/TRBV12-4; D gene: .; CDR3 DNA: TGTGCCAGCAGGCGGGACATCCGGGGTCCTGGAGCTTTCTTT; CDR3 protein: CASRRDIRGPGAFF
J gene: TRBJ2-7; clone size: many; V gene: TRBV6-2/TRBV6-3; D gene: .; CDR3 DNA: TGTGCCAGCAGTTACTCTCGGGGCAGTCGAAGCTCCTACGAGCAGTACTTC; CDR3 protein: CASSYSRGSRSSYEQYF
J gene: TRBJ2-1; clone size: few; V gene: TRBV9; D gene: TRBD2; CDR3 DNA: TGTGCCAGCAGCGTTAAATCGCAGCGGGGGTGGGACAATGAGCAGTTCTTC; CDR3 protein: CASSVKSQRGWDNEQFF
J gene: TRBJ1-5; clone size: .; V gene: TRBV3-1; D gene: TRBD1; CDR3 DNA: TGTGCCAGCAGCCAGAGCCGGGACAGGGGAAATCAGCCCCAGCATTTT; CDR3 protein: CASSQSRDRGNQPQHF
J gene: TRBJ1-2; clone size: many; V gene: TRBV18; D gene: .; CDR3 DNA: TGTGCCAGCTCACCAGAGACACCGGACCCCTACACCTTC; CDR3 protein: CASSPETPDPYTF
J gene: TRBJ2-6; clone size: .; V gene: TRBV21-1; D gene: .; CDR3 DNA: TGTGCCAGCAGCAAAGGGGAAGGAGCCCCTGGGGCCAACGTCCTGACTTTC; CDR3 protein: CASSKGEGAPGANVLTF
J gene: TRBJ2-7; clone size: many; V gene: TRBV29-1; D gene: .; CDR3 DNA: TGCAGCGTTGTCCTGGCAGGGAGATTTAGCGAGCAGTACTTC; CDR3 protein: CSVVLAGRFSEQYF
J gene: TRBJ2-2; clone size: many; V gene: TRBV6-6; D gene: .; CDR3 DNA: TGTGCCAGCAGTTACTACACCGGGGAGCTGTTTTTT; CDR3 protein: CASSYYTGELFF
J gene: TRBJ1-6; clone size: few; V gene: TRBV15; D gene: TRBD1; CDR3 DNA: TGTGCCACCAGCAGAGCCGGGACAGTTAATTCACCCCTCCACTTT; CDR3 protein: CATSRAGTVNSPLHF
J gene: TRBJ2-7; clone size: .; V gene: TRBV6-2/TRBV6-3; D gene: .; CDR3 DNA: TGTGCCAGCAGTTACTCGAAGCAGGGGAGGACCTACGAGCAGTACTTC; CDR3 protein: CASSYSKQGRTYEQYF
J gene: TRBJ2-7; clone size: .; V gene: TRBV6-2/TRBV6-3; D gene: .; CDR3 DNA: TGTGCCAGCAGTTACTCGGGTTCGACCTCCTACGAGCAGTACTTC; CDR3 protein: CASSYSGSTSYEQYF
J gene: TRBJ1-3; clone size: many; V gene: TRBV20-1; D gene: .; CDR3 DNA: TGCAGTGCTAGAGGTTCGATCTCTGGAAACACCATATATTTT; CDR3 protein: CSARGSISGNTIYF
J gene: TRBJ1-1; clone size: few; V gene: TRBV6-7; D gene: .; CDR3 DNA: TGTGCCAGCAGTTACCGAGGGGACATCCAGAACACTGAAGCTTTCTTT; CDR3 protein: CASSYRGDIQNTEAFF
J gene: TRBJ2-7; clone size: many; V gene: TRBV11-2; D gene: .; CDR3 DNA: TGTGCCGGGGCCAGGGGCGACTATTACGAGCAGTACTTC; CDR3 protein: CAGARGDYYEQYF
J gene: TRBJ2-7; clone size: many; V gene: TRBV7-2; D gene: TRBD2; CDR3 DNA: TGTGCCAGCAGCAGGACTAGCGGGGGAGGGGCCTACGAGCAGTACTTC; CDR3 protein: CASSRTSGGGAYEQYF
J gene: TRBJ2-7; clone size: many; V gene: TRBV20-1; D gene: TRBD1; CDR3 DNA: TGCAGTGCGGCCGCCTCAGGGGGCCCAACGTACTTC; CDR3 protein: CSAAASGGPTYF
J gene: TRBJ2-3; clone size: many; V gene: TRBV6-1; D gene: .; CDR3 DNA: TGTGCCAGCAGCCCAGGGGGGCATGCAGATACGCAGTATTTT; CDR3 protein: CASSPGGHADTQYF
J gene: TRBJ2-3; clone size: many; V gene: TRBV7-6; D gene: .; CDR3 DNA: TGTGCCAGCAGCTTAAGGACTGCCACAGATACGCAGTATTTT; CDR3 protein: CASSLRTATDTQYF
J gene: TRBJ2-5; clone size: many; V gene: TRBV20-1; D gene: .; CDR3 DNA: TGCAGTGTCCCCCCTGGGACTGAACAAGAGACCCAGTACTTC; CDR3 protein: CSVPPGTEQETQYF
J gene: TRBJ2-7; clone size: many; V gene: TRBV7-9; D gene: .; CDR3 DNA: TGTGCCAGCAGCGAGACCCACGAGCAGTACTTC; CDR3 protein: CASSETHEQYF
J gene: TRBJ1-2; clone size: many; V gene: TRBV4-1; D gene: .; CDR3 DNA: TGCGCCAGCAGCCAAGATCTAGGGCAGCTGGCGTATGGCTACACCTTC; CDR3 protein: CASSQDLGQLAYGYTF
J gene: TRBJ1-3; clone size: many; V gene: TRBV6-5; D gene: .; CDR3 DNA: TGTGCCAGCAGGACGGGCACTCTCTCTGGAAACACCATATATTTT; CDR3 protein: CASRTGTLSGNTIYF
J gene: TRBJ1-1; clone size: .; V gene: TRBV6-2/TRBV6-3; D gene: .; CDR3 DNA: TGTGCCAGCAGTTACTTGACCGTGAACACTGAAGCTTTCTTT; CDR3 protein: CASSYLTVNTEAFF